This T cell receptor beta chain stems from a study of blood T cell repertoires in COVID-19. Study-level information: Collection of acute and convalescent COVID-19 samples took place in the United States, Italy and Spain. The analysed material was cDNA or gDNA that came from T cells, B-cell-depleted T cells, or PBMCs.

Under the authors' procedure: Amplification with reference gene primers provided the estimates of nucleated cell counts. Generated by immunoSEQ multiplex PCR, the TCRdb table keeps only in-frame clones and is missing some. The V and J calls and clone size come from that table; D and trimming were worked out from the DNA. Of 85,000 to 110,000 clones listed, over 70% are singletons. This clone was detected a few times. Per germline, CDR1 LGHNA and CDR2 YSLEER. The length of the CDR3 is 16 residues. V lost 0 bases and J lost 9, with 15 bases in between. Sequenced sample: peripheral blood. This TCR was sampled from a human donor in a cohort sampled during active or convalescent COVID-19. The chain carries TRBV4-3 and TRBJ1-6; D ambiguous. CDR3 DNA: TGCGCCAGCAGCCAAGAATCTCTCTTAAATTCTTCACCCCTCCACTTT. This codes for CASSQESLLNSSPLHF.